This TCR beta chain originates from a study of cytomegalovirus exposure and HLA in healthy donors. The table came from immunoSEQ multiplex PCR; TCRdb's copy has only in-frame clones and leaves some out. Of over 85,000 clones in the sample, approximately 93% were seen once. Germline values: CDR1 MNHGY, CDR2 SAAAGT. This CDR3 has 20 amino acids. V shed 2 bases and J 0 bases; nucleotides not matched to a gene: 14. This clone has just one count. Its antigen is not identified. Study results and caveats: High specificity and sensitivity for cytomegalovirus status were reported for the classifier.

The sample taken for sequencing was PBMCs. The origin of this receptor is a woman between 25 and 40 years old in good health and CMV-seropositive. The V and J genes are TRBV6-8 and TRBJ2-1; 9 nucleotides match TRBD2. The CDR3 DNA reads TGTGCCAGCAGTTACGTCTCCCGGCTAGCGGGATTAAGCTCCTACAATGAGCAGTTCTTC. Its protein product is CASSYVSRLAGLSSYNEQFF.